Included here is one T cell receptor (beta chain) sequence, with context. This record comes from a study of blood T cell repertoires in COVID-19. The germline V gene encodes CDR1 ENHRY and CDR2 SYGVKD. The CDR3 consists of 15 residues. Losses at the gene ends were 9 bases for V and 0 bases for J; bases not matched to a gene: 10. Produced via immunoSEQ multiplex PCR; TCRdb's table is partial and in-frame only. The sample records hundreds of thousands of clones, 88% being singletons. V and J are TRBV10-3 and TRBJ2-7, with 8 bases matching TRBD1. This clonotype originated in a woman between 65 and 79 years old with COVID-19, enrolled during active disease. The sequencing sample was made of peripheral blood. CDR3 region: CAIPPPGQASYEQYF. In DNA, the CDR3 is TGTGCCATTCCGCCCCCGGGACAGGCCTCCTACGAGCAGTACTTC.